This T cell receptor beta chain is drawn from a study of T cells in Graves' hyperthyroidism and ophthalmopathy. From RNA transcripts, TCR beta CDR3 regions were amplified. First-round RT-PCR targeting the TCR CDR3 was performed with the HTBI primer set. TCRdb reprocessed the multiplex PCR reads with MiXCR, giving one entry per CDR3 protein. This sample has around 350,000 distinct CDR3 sequences, with roughly 15% found just once. This clonotype was counted a single time. This CDR3 is built from 14 residues. Per germline, CDR1 SGDLS and CDR2 YYNGEE. V lost 2 bases and J 5 bases, leaving 11 bases between the germline ends. Together with thyroid ultrasound, orbital computed tomography, serum thyroxine and TRAb, clinical symptoms were used for diagnoses.

The sample taken for sequencing was blood. The chain recombines TRBV9 with TRBJ2-1, with D perhaps given as TRBD1 or TRBD2 (5 bases each). The receptor was isolated from an older woman with Graves' ophthalmopathy. CDR3 DNA sequence: TGTGCCAGCAGCGTGGGGGACGACCACAATGAGCAGTTCTTC. It codes for CASSVGDDHNEQFF.